These 30 T cell receptor beta chains originate from one sample sequenced in a study of blood T cell repertoires in COVID-19. The table came from immunoSEQ multiplex PCR; TCRdb's copy has only in-frame clones and leaves some out. This table holds about 110,000 clones, 65% to 80% found once. The source material was peripheral blood. Receptors were obtained from an older woman with acute or convalescent COVID-19.

This chain uses TRBV7-9 with TRBJ1-6; D is unresolved. Trimming left V 6 bases short and J 10 bases short, with 10 bases between. CDR1 and CDR2 from the germline V gene are SEHNR and FQNEAQ (reference sequence). The CDR3 totals 12 residues. The CDR3 protein is CASSWGESPLHF. The CDR3 DNA reads as TGTGCCAGCAGTTGGGGAGAGTCACCCCTCCACTTT.

This sequence joins TRBV10-3 and TRBJ2-3; 9 positions match TRBD2. The CDR3 has 14 residues. With V trimmed by 4 bases and J by 6 bases, 5 bases remained unmatched. Per the germline V gene, CDR1 is ENHRY and CDR2 is SYGVKD. The CDR3 sequence is CAISVAGGADTQYF. The DNA of the CDR3 is TGTGCCATCAGTGTGGCGGGGGGGGCGGATACGCAGTATTTT.

This clone came up a few times. The chain employs TRBV5-5 and TRBJ2-1; the match to TRBD2 covers 10 bases. The CDR3 contains 16 residues. Germline CDR1 and CDR2: SGHKS and YYEKEE (reference sequence). V lost 0 bases to trimming and J lost 6 bases; unmatched junction nucleotides: 6. CDR3 bases: TGTGCCAGCAGCTTGGGTTCAGCGGGGGGGCTCAATGAGCAGTTCTTC. Amino acids: CASSLGSAGGLNEQFF. The full variable domain, completed using reference TRBV5-5 and TRBJ2-1, is DAGVTQSPTHLIKTRGQQVTLRCSPISGHKSVSWYQQVLGQGPQFIFQYYEKEERGRGNFPDRFSARQFPNYSSELNVNALLLGDSALYLCASSLGSAGGLNEQFFGPGTRLTVL.

This chain connects TRBV4-3 to TRBJ2-3; 11 positions match TRBD2. Trimming removed 3 bases from V and 5 bases from J; junction bases left unmatched: 10. This CDR3 is built from 17 residues. Germline-derived CDR1 and CDR2 are LGHNA and YSLEER. CDR3 bases: TGCGCCAGCAGCCAGCGACTAGCGGGGTTCAGTGGAGATACGCAGTATTTT. As protein: CASSQRLAGFSGDTQYF.

The CDR3 region has the DNA TGTGCCAGCTCACCCGACAGGAGCAATCAGCCCCAGCATTTT. Protein product: CASSPDRSNQPQHF. This chain joins TRBV18 and TRBJ1-5; the D gene is possibly TRBD1 (6 bases). Germline V gives CDR1 KGHSH, CDR2 LQKENI. Trimming took 3 bases from V and 1 from J, leaving 7 bases between them. CDR3 length: 14 residues.

Concerning this clone: At the DNA level, this CDR3 is encoded by other sequences in the same sample as well. The genes are TRBV14 and TRBJ1-2, with 10 bases that match TRBD1. Trimming removed 3 bases from V and 5 bases from J; junction bases left unmatched: 3. Looked up from germline, CDR1 is SGHDN and CDR2 is FVKESK. The CDR3 totals 14 residues. CDR3 amino acids: CASSQDRGRYGYTF. The CDR3 region has the DNA TGTGCCAGCAGCCAGGACAGGGGGAGGTATGGCTACACCTTC.

The rearrangement links TRBV19 to TRBJ2-1; 11 nucleotides align to TRBD2. CDR3 length equals 16 residues. V gave up 4 bases and J gave up 4 bases; unmatched junction bases: 6. Germline-derived CDR1 and CDR2 are LNHDA and SQIVND (reference sequence). This CDR3 reads CASSTLGLADYNEQFF. The CDR3 nucleotides read TGTGCCAGTAGTACCCTGGGACTAGCGGATTACAATGAGCAGTTCTTC.

The sample holds a few counts of this clone. The chain couples TRBV27 to TRBJ1-3; 9 bases map to TRBD1. Unmatched junction bases numbered 8, after V lost 8 bases and J lost 0 bases. There are 16 residues in the CDR3. Germline V gene sequence: CDR1 MNHEY, CDR2 SMNVEV (reference sequence). In DNA form, the CDR3 reads TGTGCCAGCTACAGGGGGCTGCTTTACTCTGGAAACACCATATATTTT. Amino acid sequence: CASYRGLLYSGNTIYF.

CDR3 loop: CAISSNGGGNQPQHF. The CDR3 DNA reads as TGTGCCATCAGCTCGAACGGGGGGGGCAATCAGCCCCAGCATTTT. The genes are TRBV10-3 and TRBJ1-5; D is possibly TRBD1 (5 bases). V was trimmed by 6 bases and J by 2 bases, leaving 14 bases between them. CDR1 is ENHRY, CDR2 SYGVKD, per germline. CDR3 length: 15 amino acids.

This rearrangement joins TRBV6-6 to TRBJ1-1; 8 bases agree with TRBD1. After removal of 8 bases from V and 4 bases from J, the junction contained 9 bases not matched to a gene. The CDR3 is 14 residues long. Germline loops: CDR1 MNHNY, CDR2 SVGAGI (reference sequence). The CDR3 reads CASADRGDVTEAFF. The CDR3 DNA reads TGTGCCAGCGCTGACAGGGGAGACGTCACTGAAGCTTTCTTT.

The chain links TRBV7-6 to TRBJ2-2; TRBD1 might be the D (6 bases). The CDR3 spans 15 residues. Germline CDR1 and CDR2: SGHVS and FNYEAQ. With 4 bases removed from V and 8 bases from J, the gap between germline ends came to 17 bases. This chain's CDR3 is CASSSPYRVFGELFF. The DNA for the CDR3 is TGTGCCAGCAGCTCACCTTACAGGGTTTTTGGGGAGCTGTTTTTT.

This clone has a count of ten or more. V usage is TRBV5-4 and J usage is TRBJ1-2; possible D gene TRBD1, 6 bases. CDR1 SGHNT and CDR2 YYREEE come from the germline V gene (reference sequence). Trimming removed 4 bases from V and 2 bases from J, with 9 bases in between. The CDR3 spans 13 residues. CDR3 region: CASSEGQNYGYTF. The CDR3 DNA reads as TGTGCCAGCAGCGAAGGACAGAACTATGGCTACACCTTC. Full variable domain (remainder filled in from reference TRBV5-4 and TRBJ1-2): ETGVTQSPTHLIKTRGQQVTLRCSSQSGHNTVSWYQQALGQGPQFIFQYYREEENGRGNFPPRFSGLQFPNYSSELNVNALELDDSALYLCASSEGQNYGYTFGSGTRLTVV.

CDR3 residues: CASSLVIAGNQGGELFF. CDR3 bases: TGCGCCAGCAGCTTGGTTATCGCGGGGAATCAGGGCGGGGAGCTGTTTTTT. The rearrangement links TRBV5-1 to TRBJ2-2, with D maybe TRBD2 (6 bases). CDR3 length: 17 residues. Trimming left V 0 bases short and J 7 bases short, with 19 bases between. Germline V gene data show CDR1 as SGHRS and CDR2 as YFSETQ.

The chain carries TRBV30 and TRBJ1-2, with D possibly TRBD1 on 5 matching bases. Per the germline V gene, CDR1 is GTSNPN and CDR2 is SVGIG (reference sequence). The V and J ends lost 5 bases and 1 base respectively, with 20 bases between them. The CDR3 extends over 16 amino acids. The CDR3 loop reads CAWSVNRGFDNYGYTF. Written as DNA, the CDR3 is TGTGCCTGGTCCGTTAACCGGGGGTTTGATAACTATGGCTACACCTTC.

The rearrangement joins TRBV18 to TRBJ1-2; no firm D call. The CDR3 is 15 amino acids. Germline lookup yields CDR1 KGHSH and CDR2 LQKENI. V was shortened by 4 bases and J by 4 bases, with 16 bases between the two germline ends. The CDR3 loop reads CASSQPSRSGYGYTF. The CDR3 DNA follows: TGTGCCAGCTCACAGCCGTCACGATCCGGCTATGGCTACACCTTC. Supplemented by reference TRBV18 and TRBJ1-2, the full variable domain reads NAGVMQNPRHLVRRRGQEARLRCSPMKGHSHVYWYRQLPEEGLKFMVYLQKENIIDESGMPKERFSAEFPKEGPSILRIQQVVRGDSAAYFCASSQPSRSGYGYTFGSGTRLTVV.

The rearrangement joins TRBV11-1 to TRBJ1-3; D is ambiguous. The CDR3 has 14 residues. The germline V and J ends were trimmed by 4 bases and 0 bases, with 7 bases remaining between them. CDR1 is SGHAT and CDR2 is FQDESV in the germline V gene (reference sequence). The CDR3 sequence is CASSYRDSGNTIYF. CDR3 nucleotides: TGTGCCAGCAGCTACAGAGACTCTGGAAACACCATATATTTT.

The V call is TRBV5-1, the J call TRBJ2-4; possibly TRBD2 for D (7 bases). Trimming took 4 bases from V and 5 from J, leaving 13 bases between them. CDR1 and CDR2 (germline): SGHRS, YFSETQ. CDR3 length: 14 amino acids. CDR3 amino acids: CASSRGGAENIQYF. The CDR3 DNA is TGCGCCAGCAGCAGGGGGGGCGCAGAAAACATTCAGTACTTC.

The chain employs TRBV7-2 and TRBJ1-2, with D possibly being TRBD1 (5 bases). Germline CDR1 reads SGHTA; CDR2 reads FQGNSA. V lost 2 bases, J lost 7 bases, and 14 bases lay in between. This CDR3 is 14 amino acids long. CDR3 nucleotide sequence: TGTGCCAGCAGCTTAAAGGCCCAGGGCTTTGGCTACACCTTC. Translated: CASSLKAQGFGYTF.

A single count supports this clone. This chain uses TRBV7-2 with TRBJ1-1; perhaps TRBD1 as D (6 bases). The V gene's germline CDR1 is SGHTA and CDR2 FQGNSA. CDR3 length equals 14 residues. V lost 3 bases and J 4 bases, leaving 12 bases between the germline ends. The CDR3, as DNA: TGTGCCAGCAGCTTTGGCACAGGGAGCACTGAAGCTTTCTTT. It encodes CASSFGTGSTEAFF. Filled out from reference TRBV7-2 and TRBJ1-1, the complete variable domain reads GAGVSQSPSNKVTEKGKDVELRCDPISGHTALYWYRQSLGQGLEFLIYFQGNSAPDKSGLPSDRFSAERTGGSVSTLTIQRTQQEDSAVYLCASSFGTGSTEAFFGQGTRLTVV.

This clone appeared once. The chain uses TRBV28 and TRBJ1-1, with 9 bases identical to TRBD1. Germline-derived CDR1 and CDR2 are MDHEN and SYDVKM. The length of the CDR3 is 14 residues. V shed 5 bases and J 1 base; nucleotides not matched to a gene: 2. The CDR3 spells CASSRDRENTEAFF. In DNA, the CDR3 is TGTGCCAGCAGTCGGGACAGGGAGAACACTGAAGCTTTCTTT. Full variable domain (remainder filled in from reference TRBV28 and TRBJ1-1): DVKVTQSSRYLVKRTGEKVFLECVQDMDHENMFWYRQDPGLGLRLIYFSYDVKMKEKGDIPEGYSVSREKKERFSLILESASTNQTSMYLCASSRDRENTEAFFGQGTRLTVV.

V gene TRBV3-1 (or the pseudogene TRBV3-2) combines with J gene TRBJ1-3, with TRBD1 matching 10 bases. The V segment lost 3 bases and the J segment 2 bases; nucleotides outside the gene matches: 1. Looked up from germline, CDR1 is LGHDT and CDR2 is YNNKEL (reference sequence). This CDR3 is built from 15 residues. CDR3 DNA sequence: TGTGCCAGCAGCCAGGGACAGGGGACTGGAAACACCATATATTTT. Its translation is CASSQGQGTGNTIYF.

This clone was picked up a small number of times. V gene TRBV27 combines with J gene TRBJ1-5; 9 nucleotides line up with TRBD1. CDR3 length: 16 amino acids. V dropped 5 bases and J dropped 4; count of bases not matched to a gene: 9. Per the germline V gene, CDR1 is MNHEY and CDR2 is SMNVEV (reference sequence). CDR3 sequence reads: CASSRYGQGLNQPQHF. CDR3 in DNA: TGTGCCAGCAGTCGTTACGGACAGGGGCTAAATCAGCCCCAGCATTTT.

This chain connects TRBV3-1 (or the pseudogene TRBV3-2) to TRBJ2-5; D gene ambiguous. Germline V CDR1 and CDR2: LGHDT, YNNKEL (reference sequence). Trimming took off 2 bases at V and 5 bases at J, with 3 bases between the two ends. The CDR3 has 11 amino acids. The CDR3 loop reads CASSQLETQYF. CDR3 DNA sequence: TGTGCCAGCAGCCAACTCGAGACCCAGTACTTC.

Only a few counts were recorded for this clone. This chain links TRBV5-1 with TRBJ1-3; D is perhaps TRBD1 (5 bases). Germline V CDR1 and CDR2: SGHRS, YFSETQ. Trimming took 4 bases from V and 3 from J, leaving 8 bases between them. This CDR3 is built from 13 residues. The CDR3 region has the DNA TGCGCCAGCAGCCTAGACAGTGGAAACACCATATATTTT. This gives the protein CASSLDSGNTIYF.

The rearrangement links TRBV5-8 to TRBJ1-6, with TRBD1 matching over 7 bases. This CDR3 spans 17 amino acids. The V segment lost 4 bases and the J segment 0 bases; nucleotides outside the gene matches: 7. Germline assignment: CDR1 SGHTS and CDR2 YDEGEE. The CDR3 sequence: CASSIATGSSYNSPLHF. CDR3 nucleotide sequence: TGTGCCAGCAGCATAGCGACAGGGAGCTCCTATAATTCACCCCTCCACTTT.

This clone was seen a few times. The CDR3 bases are TGCAGCGCCAAGGGACAGTTTACGACCGGGGAGCTGTTTTTT. Encoded protein: CSAKGQFTTGELFF. The V call is TRBV29-1, the J call TRBJ2-2; TRBD1 matches at 7 bases. The CDR3 is 14 residues long. V lost 7 bases and J lost 5; bases outside the gene matches: 10. Germline loops: CDR1 SQVTM, CDR2 ANQGSEA.

The chain uses TRBV27 and TRBJ1-1; 8 nucleotides line up with TRBD1. CDR3 size: 15 residues. Germline V gene lookup returns CDR1 MNHEY and CDR2 SMNVEV (reference sequence). Losses at the gene ends were 4 bases for V and 6 bases for J; bases not matched to a gene: 10. The CDR3 bases are TGTGCCAGCAGTTATATGGGACAGGAGGGCGCTGAAGCTTTCTTT. Translation: CASSYMGQEGAEAFF.

This rearrangement joins TRBV5-1 to TRBJ1-2; TRBD1 matches at 10 bases. The CDR3 length is 14 residues. The junction had 7 bases not matched to a gene; V was cut back by 4 bases and J by 7 bases. Germline loops: CDR1 SGHRS, CDR2 YFSETQ. CDR3 nucleotide sequence: TGCGCCAGCAGCGGAGGGACAGGGGACTTTGGCTACACCTTC. Translation: CASSGGTGDFGYTF.

This chain joins TRBV7-9 and TRBJ1-3; 9 nucleotides line up with TRBD1. V dropped 5 bases and J dropped 7; count of bases not matched to a gene: 9. CDR1 is SEHNR and CDR2 is FQNEAQ in the germline V gene (reference sequence). The CDR3 runs 15 residues. The CDR3 DNA follows: TGTGCCAGCAGCCTCTACCGGGACAGGGATAACACCATATATTTT. The encoded protein is CASSLYRDRDNTIYF.

The genes are TRBV2 and TRBJ1-4; D is uncertain. This CDR3 has 15 residues. V gave up 5 bases and J gave up 0 bases, with 10 bases separating them. Germline CDR1 reads SNHLY; CDR2 reads FYNNEI. The CDR3 here is CASSWQATTNEKLFF. In DNA, the CDR3 is TGTGCCAGCAGTTGGCAGGCAACAACTAATGAAAAACTGTTTTTT.